This passage covers 20 T cell receptor beta chains from one sample sequenced in a study of T cells after yellow fever vaccination. One entry per CDR3 protein, called by TCRdb with MiXCR from the 5' RACE reads. The sample lists about 320,000 distinct CDR3 sequences, approximately 4% occurring once. This sample comprised PBMCs, obtained 15 days after the yellow fever booster vaccination. All receptors derive from a man between 18 and 35 years old who received the YFV17D yellow fever vaccine.

The table lists this clonotype with many counts. J is TRBJ2-7 and V is TRBV4-1; 9 nucleotides align to TRBD2. This CDR3 is 15 amino acids long. Losses at the gene ends were 0 bases for V and 2 bases for J; bases not matched to a gene: 2. CDR1 MGHRA and CDR2 YSYEKL come from the germline V gene. Written as DNA, the CDR3 is TGCGCCAGCAGCCAAGAATTAGCGGGGGCCTACGAGCAGTACGTC. Encoded protein: CASSQELAGAYEQYV.

The chain carries TRBV28 and TRBJ1-2; 10 positions agree with TRBD1. The germline V gene has CDR1 MDHEN and CDR2 SYDVKM. The CDR3 is made up of 17 amino acids. The junction had 13 bases not matched to a gene; V was cut back by 4 bases and J by 5 bases. The CDR3 spells CASSSPLGTGVWYGYTF. The CDR3 nucleotides are TGTGCCAGCAGTTCCCCGCTAGGGACAGGGGTGTGGTATGGCTACACCTTC.

This chain joins TRBV5-6 and TRBJ1-6; tentative D call: TRBD1 (5 bases). Germline lookup yields CDR1 SGHDT and CDR2 YYEEEE. This CDR3 contains 15 residues. Deletions cut 2 bases from V and 3 bases from J, with 9 bases between. CDR3 in DNA: TGTGCCAGCAGCTTCTGGCAGGGCTATAATTCACCCCTCCACTTT. This translates into CASSFWQGYNSPLHF.

This rearrangement joins TRBV6-2 or TRBV6-3 to TRBJ2-1, with TRBD2 matching 7 bases. This CDR3 is built from 14 residues. Trimming removed 2 bases from V and 9 bases from J; junction bases left unmatched: 7. Germline CDR1 reads MNHEY; CDR2 reads SVGEGT. CDR3 amino acids: CASSYGGGWGEQFF. The CDR3 nucleotides are TGTGCCAGCAGTTACGGCGGGGGTTGGGGTGAGCAGTTCTTC.

This rearrangement joins TRBV5-6 to TRBJ2-1, with D unresolved. The CDR3 runs to 12 residues. The ends were cut back, 0 bases at V and 8 bases at J, with 6 bases in the middle. Germline values: CDR1 SGHDT, CDR2 YYEEEE. The CDR3, as DNA: TGTGCCAGCAGCTTGGGAAACTATGAGCAGTTCTTC. Translating gives CASSLGNYEQFF.

This clonotype was picked up many times. The chain's CDR3 is CASRGDRESYNSPLHF. Here the CDR3 DNA reads TGTGCCAGCAGGGGGGACAGGGAGTCCTATAATTCACCCCTCCACTTT. J is TRBJ1-6 and V is TRBV7-8; TRBD1 agrees at 9 bases. With V trimmed by 6 bases and J by 1 base, 4 bases remained unmatched. The CDR3 runs 16 residues. The germline gives CDR1 SGHVS, CDR2 FQNEAQ.

This clonotype was detected many times. This rearrangement joins TRBV6-5 to TRBJ2-3; TRBD2 might be the D (5 bases). The germline gives CDR1 MNHEY, CDR2 SVGAGI. Deletions cut 2 bases from V and 6 bases from J, with 12 bases between. The CDR3 extends over 14 amino acids. CDR3 sequence: CASSYDYLSDTQYF. For the CDR3, the DNA is TGTGCCAGCAGTTACGACTATTTGTCGGATACGCAGTATTTT.

This clonotype was observed many times. CDR3 bases: TGTGCCAGCAGTTACGGGCAGGGAATAGATACGCAGTATTTT. Its protein product is CASSYGQGIDTQYF. The chain joins TRBV6-5 to TRBJ2-3; TRBD1 is a possible D gene (5 bases). Trimming left V 2 bases short and J 5 bases short, with 11 bases between. The CDR3 consists of 14 residues. Germline loops: CDR1 MNHEY, CDR2 SVGAGI.

The gene calls are TRBV4-3 and TRBJ2-3; tentatively, D is TRBD2 (5 bases). The germline CDR1 and CDR2 sequences are LGHNA and YSLEER. The CDR3 runs 13 residues. V was trimmed by 0 bases and J by 5 bases, leaving 6 bases between them. The CDR3 sequence: CASSQDSGDTQYF. CDR3 nucleotide sequence: TGCGCCAGCAGCCAAGACAGCGGAGATACGCAGTATTTT.

This clonotype was picked up many times. The V call is TRBV4-3, the J call TRBJ1-1; the match to TRBD1 covers 9 bases. V shed 3 bases, J shed 3 bases, and the junction held 17 bases outside the gene matches. The germline CDR1 and CDR2 sequences are LGHNA and YSLEER. There are 19 residues in the CDR3. The CDR3 here is CASSQIPGTGYESYTEAFF. The CDR3 DNA follows: TGCGCCAGCAGCCAGATCCCCGGGACAGGGTATGAGTCGTACACTGAAGCTTTCTTT.

The V call is TRBV7-3, the J call TRBJ2-3; 9 positions agree with TRBD2. This CDR3 is built from 15 residues. J was trimmed by 2 bases and V by 7 bases; bases with no gene match: 7. CDR1 SGHTA and CDR2 FQGTGA come from the germline V gene. The CDR3 here is CASTWVAGDTDTQYF. The CDR3 DNA follows: TGTGCCAGCACCTGGGTAGCGGGGGACACAGATACGCAGTATTTT.

This clonotype was found many times. The CDR3 here is CASSQSGGATEAFF. CDR3 in DNA: TGTGCCAGCAGCCAGTCGGGCGGAGCAACTGAAGCTTTCTTT. The genes are TRBV4-2 and TRBJ1-1, with D uncertain. CDR3 length: 14 amino acids. Trimming cost V 3 bases and J 5 bases, with 13 bases left between them. Per germline, CDR1 LGHNA and CDR2 YNFKEQ.

This clonotype was observed at least ten times. The chain has TRBV5-5 and TRBJ2-5; no clear D. Germline V gene lookup returns CDR1 SGHKS and CDR2 YYEKEE (reference sequence). This CDR3 comprises 15 residues. The V gene lost 1 base and the J gene lost 3 bases, with 13 bases spanning the gap. The CDR3 nucleotides are TGTGCCAGCAGCTTGATATCGGGCCTAGAAGAGACCCAGTACTTC. This gives the protein CASSLISGLEETQYF. The full variable domain, rest sourced from reference TRBV5-5 and TRBJ2-5, is DAGVTQSPTHLIKTRGQQVTLRCSPISGHKSVSWYQQVLGQGPQFIFQYYEKEERGRGNFPDRFSARQFPNYSSELNVNALLLGDSALYLCASSLISGLEETQYFGPGTRLLVL.

This clonotype was counted many times. The chain has TRBV7-6 and TRBJ2-3, with 9 bases identical to TRBD2. Germline CDR1 reads SGHVS; CDR2 reads FNYEAQ. This CDR3 has 16 amino acids. Unmatched junction bases numbered 9, after V lost 8 bases and J lost 0 bases. CDR3: CASRGSGGPSTDTQYF. The CDR3 bases are TGTGCCAGCCGGGGTAGCGGGGGACCTAGCACAGATACGCAGTATTTT.

This clonotype was seen ten or more times. V and J are TRBV7-9 and TRBJ2-7; 9 nucleotides agree with TRBD1. CDR3 length: 15 residues. Germline V gives CDR1 SEHNR, CDR2 FQNEAQ (reference sequence). Trimming at V came to 4 bases and at J to 6 bases, leaving 10 bases not matched to a gene. CDR3 sequence: CASSSARDRVREQYF. CDR3 nucleotides: TGTGCCAGCAGCTCCGCTCGGGACAGGGTTCGCGAGCAGTACTTC.

This clonotype was seen repeatedly, ten times or more. This rearrangement joins TRBV5-1 to TRBJ2-1; 8 nucleotides match TRBD1. Germline V gene data show CDR1 as SGHRS and CDR2 as YFSETQ. There are 17 residues in the CDR3. Trimming took 4 bases from V and 1 from J; bases not matched to a gene: 10. The CDR3 DNA reads as TGCGCCAGCAGCCTCGCGACAGGGGCGGTATCCTACAATGAGCAGTTCTTC. This encodes CASSLATGAVSYNEQFF.

This clonotype has a handful of counts. The chain couples TRBV5-1 to TRBJ1-3; 9 bases align to TRBD1. The germline V gene has CDR1 SGHRS and CDR2 YFSETQ. The CDR3 consists of 15 residues. V shed 4 bases, J shed 3 bases, and the junction held 5 bases outside the gene matches. The CDR3 sequence: CASSVDRGLGNTIYF. In nucleotides, the CDR3 is TGCGCCAGCAGCGTGGACAGGGGACTTGGAAACACCATATATTTT.

A few counts support this clonotype. The rearrangement uses TRBV11-2 and TRBJ2-3; no clear D. Germline V gene data show CDR1 as SGHAT and CDR2 as FQNNGV. The length of the CDR3 is 14 residues. Trimming left V 8 bases short and J 2 bases short, with 14 bases between. Here the CDR3 reads CASSLERYTDTQYF. CDR3 nucleotides: TGTGCCAGCTCCTTAGAGCGCTACACAGATACGCAGTATTTT. Based on the CDR3 plus reference TRBV11-2 and TRBJ2-3, the full variable domain is EAGVAQSPRYKIIEKRQSVAFWCNPISGHATLYWYQQILGQGPKLLIQFQNNGVVDDSQLPKDRFSAERLKGVDSTLKIQPAKLEDSAVYLCASSLERYTDTQYFGPGTRLTVL.

The table lists this clonotype with a few counts. This chain's CDR3 is CASSWAGSVNQPQHF. The CDR3 nucleotides read TGTGCCAGCAGTTGGGCAGGGTCAGTGAATCAGCCCCAGCATTTT. The chain recombines TRBV28 with TRBJ1-5; maybe TRBD1 (5 bases). The CDR3 covers 15 residues. V was trimmed by 4 bases and J by 4 bases, leaving 14 bases between them. Germline V gives CDR1 MDHEN, CDR2 SYDVKM. The full variable domain, its missing parts supplied by reference TRBV28 and TRBJ1-5, is DVKVTQSSRYLVKRTGEKVFLECVQDMDHENMFWYRQDPGLGLRLIYFSYDVKMKEKGDIPEGYSVSREKKERFSLILESASTNQTSMYLCASSWAGSVNQPQHFGDGTRLSIL.

This chain uses TRBV2 with TRBJ2-3, with 7 bases fitting TRBD2. The trim removed 5 bases at V and 6 bases at J, leaving 17 bases unmatched. The CDR3 contains 17 residues. The germline gives CDR1 SNHLY, CDR2 FYNNEI. The CDR3 DNA is TGTGCCAGCAGTACTCTAGCGGCGGCTGCCTCGACCGATACGCAGTATTTT. Its protein is CASSTLAAAASTDTQYF.